The 10 T cell receptor beta chains reported below all come from one sample, sequenced in a study of blood T cell repertoires in COVID-19. Produced via immunoSEQ multiplex PCR; TCRdb's table is partial and in-frame only. The sample holds under 300,000 clones, approximately 85% seen once. The sequenced material came from peripheral blood. All receptors derive from a man at least 80 years old with acute or convalescent COVID-19.

Worth noting for this clone: A read error may produce the germline difference seen at one junction end. The chain joins TRBV28 to TRBJ2-1, with 8 bases fitting TRBD2. CDR3 length equals 18 residues. CDR1 and CDR2 from the germline V gene are MDHEN and SYDVKM. This chain's CDR3 is CASSLSKGLGSTYNEQFF. DNA for the CDR3: TGTGCCAGCAGCTTATCTAAGGGACTAGGCTCAACCTACAATGAGCAGTTCTTC.

Note on this clone: The same CDR3 is also encoded by other DNA sequences in this sample. V usage is TRBV4-3 and J usage is TRBJ1-3; maybe TRBD1 (5 bases). Germline CDR1 and CDR2: LGHNA and YSLEER. The CDR3 has 15 amino acids. With 0 bases removed from V and 4 bases from J, the gap between germline ends came to 10 bases. CDR3 DNA: TGCGCCAGCAGCCAAGACCGGGGGGGAGGAAACACCATATATTTT. It is translated as CASSQDRGGGNTIYF.

This chain uses TRBV7-2 with TRBJ2-2; D is uncertain. This CDR3 is 13 amino acids long. Germline V gene data show CDR1 as SGHTA and CDR2 as FQGNSA. V was cut by 5 bases and J by 6 bases, with 10 bases left in between. As DNA, the CDR3 is TGTGCCAGCAGCCTTAACAACCCCGGGGAGCTGTTTTTT. Translation: CASSLNNPGELFF.

The rearrangement uses TRBV5-1 and TRBJ2-1, with 7 nucleotides matching TRBD1. The trim removed 4 bases at V and 9 bases at J, leaving 13 bases unmatched. The CDR3 has 15 amino acids. Germline values: CDR1 SGHRS, CDR2 YFSETQ. The CDR3 loop is CASSPNRQGKGEQFF. The CDR3 nucleotides read TGCGCCAGCAGCCCGAACCGACAGGGAAAGGGTGAGCAGTTCTTC.

This chain connects TRBV6-1 to TRBJ2-1, with a weak D call TRBD2 (6 bases). Germline V gene lookup returns CDR1 MNHNS and CDR2 SASEGT. Trimming cost V 2 bases and J 13 bases, with 15 bases left between them. This CDR3 is built from 13 residues. CDR3 sequence: CASSENSVGGQFF. CDR3 in DNA: TGTGCCAGCAGTGAAAATTCAGTGGGAGGACAGTTCTTC.

The rearrangement links TRBV18 to TRBJ2-5; D is unresolved. The germline V and J ends were trimmed by 3 bases and 1 base, with 9 bases remaining between them. Germline lookup yields CDR1 KGHSH and CDR2 LQKENI. This CDR3 is built from 14 residues. The CDR3 DNA is TGTGCCAGCTCACCGATCCCGAGCCAAGAGACCCAGTACTTC. The encoded protein is CASSPIPSQETQYF.

This chain uses TRBV28 with TRBJ2-7, with 10 positions matching TRBD2. The germline V gene encodes CDR1 MDHEN and CDR2 SYDVKM. This CDR3 spans 15 amino acids. The J segment lost 4 bases and the V segment lost 7 bases, leaving 10 bases of the junction unmatched. The CDR3 DNA reads as TGTGCCAGCACCGATTTTAGCGGGAGGAGATACGAGCAGTACTTC. Its translation is CASTDFSGRRYEQYF.

Concerning this clone itself: The same CDR3 arises from other DNA sequences in this sample as well. The chain is built from TRBV5-1 and TRBJ1-6; 7 nucleotides align to TRBD1. In germline, CDR1 is SGHRS, CDR2 YFSETQ. Germline trimming cut 2 bases from V and 0 bases from J; bases unmatched to any gene: 2. The CDR3 is 16 amino acids. CDR3 sequence reads: CASSLGGSSYNSPLHF. The DNA of the CDR3 is TGCGCCAGCAGCTTAGGGGGCAGCTCCTATAATTCACCCCTCCACTTT.

The chain carries TRBV6-5 and TRBJ1-1; 10 bases match TRBD1. Trimming removed 10 bases from V and 4 bases from J; junction bases left unmatched: 9. CDR1 MNHEY and CDR2 SVGAGI come from the germline V gene. This CDR3 has 14 residues. The CDR3 DNA reads as TGTGCCACCTCGGACAGGGGGAAAGGCACTGAAGCTTTCTTT. Its protein product is CATSDRGKGTEAFF.

V is TRBV6-5 and J is TRBJ1-2; 7 bases are shared with TRBD1. CDR1 and CDR2 (germline): MNHEY, SVGAGI. With V trimmed by 8 bases and J by 3 bases, 6 bases remained unmatched. The CDR3 runs 13 residues. CDR3 nucleotides: TGTGCCAGCGTATTTACAGGGGACTATGGCTACACCTTC. Protein: CASVFTGDYGYTF.